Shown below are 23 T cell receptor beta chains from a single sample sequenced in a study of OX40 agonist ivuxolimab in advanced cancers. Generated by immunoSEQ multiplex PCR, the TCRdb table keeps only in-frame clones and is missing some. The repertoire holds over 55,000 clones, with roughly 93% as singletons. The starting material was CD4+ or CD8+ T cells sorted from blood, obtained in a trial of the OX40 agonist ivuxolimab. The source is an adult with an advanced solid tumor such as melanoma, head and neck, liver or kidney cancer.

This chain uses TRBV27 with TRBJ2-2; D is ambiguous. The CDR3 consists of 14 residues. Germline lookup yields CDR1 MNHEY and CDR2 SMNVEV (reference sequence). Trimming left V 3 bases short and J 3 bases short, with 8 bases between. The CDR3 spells CASSFATYTGELFF. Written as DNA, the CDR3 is TGTGCCAGCAGTTTCGCTACCTACACCGGGGAGCTGTTTTTT.

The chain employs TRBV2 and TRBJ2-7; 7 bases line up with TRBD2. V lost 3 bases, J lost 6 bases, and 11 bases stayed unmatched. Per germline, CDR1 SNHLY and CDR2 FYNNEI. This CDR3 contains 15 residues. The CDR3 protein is CASSDYPGRPGEQYF. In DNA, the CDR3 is TGTGCCAGCAGTGATTACCCCGGGAGGCCCGGCGAGCAGTACTTC.

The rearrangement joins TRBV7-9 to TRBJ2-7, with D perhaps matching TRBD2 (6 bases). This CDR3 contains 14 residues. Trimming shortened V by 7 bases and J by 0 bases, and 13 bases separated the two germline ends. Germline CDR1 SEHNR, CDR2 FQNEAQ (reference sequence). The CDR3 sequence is CASNQWGDSYEQYF. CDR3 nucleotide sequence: TGTGCCAGCAACCAATGGGGGGACTCCTACGAGCAGTACTTC.

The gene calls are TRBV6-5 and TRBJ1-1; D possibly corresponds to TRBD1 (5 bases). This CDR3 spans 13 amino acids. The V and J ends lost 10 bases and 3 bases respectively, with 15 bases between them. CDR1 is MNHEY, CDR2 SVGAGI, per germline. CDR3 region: CATGDAMHTEAFF. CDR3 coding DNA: TGTGCCACCGGGGACGCCATGCACACTGAAGCTTTCTTT.

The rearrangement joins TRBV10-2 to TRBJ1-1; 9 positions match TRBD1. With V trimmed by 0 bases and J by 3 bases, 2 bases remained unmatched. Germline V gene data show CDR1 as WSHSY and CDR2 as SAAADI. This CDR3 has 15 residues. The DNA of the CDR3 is TGCGCCAGCAGTGAGTCGGGACAGGGCTACACTGAAGCTTTCTTT. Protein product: CASSESGQGYTEAFF.

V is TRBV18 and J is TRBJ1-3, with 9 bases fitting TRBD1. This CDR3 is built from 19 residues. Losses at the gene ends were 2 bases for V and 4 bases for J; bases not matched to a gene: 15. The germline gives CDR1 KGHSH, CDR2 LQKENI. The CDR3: CASSPGGQGLRAGGNTIYF. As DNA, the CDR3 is TGTGCCAGCTCACCAGGGGGACAGGGTTTGAGGGCCGGCGGAAACACCATATATTTT. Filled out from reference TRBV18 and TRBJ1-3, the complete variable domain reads NAGVMQNPRHLVRRRGQEARLRCSPMKGHSHVYWYRQLPEEGLKFMVYLQKENIIDESGMPKERFSAEFPKEGPSILRIQQVVRGDSAAYFCASSPGGQGLRAGGNTIYFGEGSWLTVV.

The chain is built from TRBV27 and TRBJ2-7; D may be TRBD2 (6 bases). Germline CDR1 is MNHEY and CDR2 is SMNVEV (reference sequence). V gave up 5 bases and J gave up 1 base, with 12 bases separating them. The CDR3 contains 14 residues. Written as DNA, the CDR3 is TGTGCCAGCAGTCCAGAGGGACTGTCCTACGAGCAGTACTTC. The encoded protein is CASSPEGLSYEQYF.

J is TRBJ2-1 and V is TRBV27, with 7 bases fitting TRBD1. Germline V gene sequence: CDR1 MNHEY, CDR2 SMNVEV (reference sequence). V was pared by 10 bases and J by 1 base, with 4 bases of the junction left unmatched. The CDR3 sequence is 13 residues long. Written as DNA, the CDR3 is TGTGCCATCCGGACAGGATCCTACAATGAGCAGTTCTTC. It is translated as CAIRTGSYNEQFF.

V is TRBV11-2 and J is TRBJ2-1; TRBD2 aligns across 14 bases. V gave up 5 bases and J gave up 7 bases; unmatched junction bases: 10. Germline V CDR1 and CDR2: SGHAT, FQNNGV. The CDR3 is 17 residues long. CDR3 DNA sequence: TGTGCCAGCAGCCCCTGGGGGACTAGCGGGGGTCGAAATGAGCAGTTCTTC. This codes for CASSPWGTSGGRNEQFF.

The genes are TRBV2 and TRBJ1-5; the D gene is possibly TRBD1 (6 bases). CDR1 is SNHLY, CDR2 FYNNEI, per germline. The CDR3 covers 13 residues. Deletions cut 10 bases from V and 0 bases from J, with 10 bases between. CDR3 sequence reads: CAIGQYSNQPQHF. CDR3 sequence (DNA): TGTGCCATCGGACAGTATAGCAATCAGCCCCAGCATTTT.

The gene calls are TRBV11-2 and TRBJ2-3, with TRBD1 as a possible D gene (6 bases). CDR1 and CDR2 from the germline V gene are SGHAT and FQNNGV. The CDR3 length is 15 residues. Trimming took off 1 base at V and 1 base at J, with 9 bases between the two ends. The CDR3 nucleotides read TGTGCCAGCAGCTTAGGTGAGGGGGGCACAGATACGCAGTATTTT. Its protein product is CASSLGEGGTDTQYF. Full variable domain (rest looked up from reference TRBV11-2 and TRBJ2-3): EAGVAQSPRYKIIEKRQSVAFWCNPISGHATLYWYQQILGQGPKLLIQFQNNGVVDDSQLPKDRFSAERLKGVDSTLKIQPAKLEDSAVYLCASSLGEGGTDTQYFGPGTRLTVL.

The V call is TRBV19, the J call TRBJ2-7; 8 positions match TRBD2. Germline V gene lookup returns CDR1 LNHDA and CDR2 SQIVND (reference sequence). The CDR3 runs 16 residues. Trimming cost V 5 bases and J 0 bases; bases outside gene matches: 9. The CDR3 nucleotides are TGTGCCAGTAGTTTTAGCGGGGAGGGTAGCTCCTACGAGCAGTACTTC. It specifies CASSFSGEGSSYEQYF. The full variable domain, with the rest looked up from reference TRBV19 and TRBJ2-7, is DGGITQSPKYLFRKEGQNVTLSCEQNLNHDAMYWYRQDPGQGLRLIYYSQIVNDFQKGDIAEGYSVSREKKESFPLTVTSAQKNPTAFYLCASSFSGEGSSYEQYFGPGTRLTVT.

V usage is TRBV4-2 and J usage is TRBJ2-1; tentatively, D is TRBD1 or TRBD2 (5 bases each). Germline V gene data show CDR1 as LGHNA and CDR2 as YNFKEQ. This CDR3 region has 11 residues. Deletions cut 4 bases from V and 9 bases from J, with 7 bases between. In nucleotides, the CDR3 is TGTGCCAGCAGCCGAGGGGTTGAGCAGTTCTTC. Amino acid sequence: CASSRGVEQFF.

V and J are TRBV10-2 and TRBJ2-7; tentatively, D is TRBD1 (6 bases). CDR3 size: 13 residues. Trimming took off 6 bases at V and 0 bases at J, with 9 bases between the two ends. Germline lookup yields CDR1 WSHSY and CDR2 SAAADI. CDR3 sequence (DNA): TGCGCCAGCAGCACAGGGTCCTCCTACGAGCAGTACTTC. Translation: CASSTGSSYEQYF.

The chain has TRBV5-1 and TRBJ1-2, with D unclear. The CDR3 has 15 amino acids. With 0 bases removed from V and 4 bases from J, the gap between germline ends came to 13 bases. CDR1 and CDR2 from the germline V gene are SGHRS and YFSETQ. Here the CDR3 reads CASSLVDGVTYGYTF. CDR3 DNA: TGCGCCAGCAGCTTGGTGGACGGGGTTACCTATGGCTACACCTTC.

The CDR3 nucleotides are TGCAGTGGGGCAGGGAAAGAGACCCAGTACTTC. Its translation: CSGAGKETQYF. The V gene is TRBV20-1, the J gene TRBJ2-5; tentatively, D is TRBD1 (5 bases). Germline V gene sequence: CDR1 DFQATT, CDR2 SNEGSKA (reference sequence). This CDR3 region has 11 residues. The V end was cut by 7 bases, the J end by 3 bases, with 9 bases between.

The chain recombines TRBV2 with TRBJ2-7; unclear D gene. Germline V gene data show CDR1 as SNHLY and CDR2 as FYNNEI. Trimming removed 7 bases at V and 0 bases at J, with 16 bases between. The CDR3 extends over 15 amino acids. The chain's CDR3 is CASTSGRRSSYEQYF. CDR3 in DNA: TGTGCCAGCACCTCCGGACGCCGGAGCTCCTACGAGCAGTACTTC. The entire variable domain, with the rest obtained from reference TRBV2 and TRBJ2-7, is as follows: EPEVTQTPSHQVTQMGQEVILRCVPISNHLYFYWYRQILGQKVEFLVSFYNNEISEKSEIFDDQFSVERPDGSNFTLKIRSTKLEDSAMYFCASTSGRRSSYEQYFGPGTRLTVT.

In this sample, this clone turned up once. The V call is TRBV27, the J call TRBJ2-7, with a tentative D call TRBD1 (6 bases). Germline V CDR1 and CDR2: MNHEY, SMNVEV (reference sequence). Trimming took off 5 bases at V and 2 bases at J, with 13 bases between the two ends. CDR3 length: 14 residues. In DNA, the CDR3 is TGTGCCAGCAGTCCCGGAGAGGGGGCCTACGAGCAGTACTTC. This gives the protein CASSPGEGAYEQYF.

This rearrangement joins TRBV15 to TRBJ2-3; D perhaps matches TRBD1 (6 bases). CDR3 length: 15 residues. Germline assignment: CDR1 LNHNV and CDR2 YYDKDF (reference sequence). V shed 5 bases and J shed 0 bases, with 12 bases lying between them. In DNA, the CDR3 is TGTGCCACCAGCCAAGGACAGTCTAGCACAGATACGCAGTATTTT. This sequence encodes CATSQGQSSTDTQYF.

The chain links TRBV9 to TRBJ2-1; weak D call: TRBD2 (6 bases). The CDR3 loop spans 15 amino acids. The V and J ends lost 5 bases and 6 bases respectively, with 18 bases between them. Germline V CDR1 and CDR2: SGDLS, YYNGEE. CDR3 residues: CASSPFFSGLNEQFF. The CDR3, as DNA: TGTGCCAGCAGTCCCTTTTTTAGCGGCCTCAATGAGCAGTTCTTC.

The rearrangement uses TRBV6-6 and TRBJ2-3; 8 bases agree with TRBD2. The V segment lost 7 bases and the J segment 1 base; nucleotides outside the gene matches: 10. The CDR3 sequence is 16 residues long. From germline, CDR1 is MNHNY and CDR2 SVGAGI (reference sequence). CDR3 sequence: CASNKREGLGTDTQYF. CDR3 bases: TGTGCCAGCAACAAACGGGAGGGGCTTGGCACAGATACGCAGTATTTT.

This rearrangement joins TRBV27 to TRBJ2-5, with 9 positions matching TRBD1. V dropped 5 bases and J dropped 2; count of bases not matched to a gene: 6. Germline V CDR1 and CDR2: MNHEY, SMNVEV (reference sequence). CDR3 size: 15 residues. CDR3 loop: CASSRIGTGQETQYF. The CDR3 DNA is TGTGCCAGCAGTCGGATCGGGACAGGGCAAGAGACCCAGTACTTC.

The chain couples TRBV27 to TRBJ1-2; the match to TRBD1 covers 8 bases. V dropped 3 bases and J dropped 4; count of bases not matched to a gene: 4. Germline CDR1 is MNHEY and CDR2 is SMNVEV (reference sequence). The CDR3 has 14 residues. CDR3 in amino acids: CASSLSGTGYGYTF. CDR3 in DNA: TGTGCCAGCAGTTTGTCCGGGACAGGCTATGGCTACACCTTC.